These T cell receptor beta chains were read from a single sample in a study of shared clonotypes between healthy human individuals. This table comes from immunoSEQ multiplex PCR, and its TCRdb copy is limited to in-frame clones, with some not included. The sample yields approximately 100,000 clones, around 65% seen once. Sequencing was carried out using memory CD8+ T cells sorted from blood. These receptors came from a woman in her 30s in good health. Each CDR3 is given with its conserved first and last residue.

V gene: TRBV27; J gene: TRBJ2-7; CDR3 protein: CASSVNCCGVNYEQYF
V gene: TRBV29-1; J gene: TRBJ2-3; CDR3 protein: CSVQGYSNTDTQYF
V gene: TRBV14; J gene: TRBJ2-4; CDR3 protein: CASSQDMGAGTSGGKNIQYF
V gene: TRBV2; J gene: TRBJ2-7; CDR3 protein: CASSPDRPQQYF
V gene: TRBV6-4; J gene: TRBJ2-6; CDR3 protein: CASSDSEVSGANVLTF
V gene: TRBV6-5; J gene: TRBJ2-1; CDR3 protein: CASSGTENNEQFF
V gene: TRBV2; J gene: TRBJ2-5; CDR3 protein: CASSDVSWARSEEETQYF
V gene: TRBV7-9; J gene: TRBJ1-3; CDR3 protein: CASSLPRDPNTIYF
V gene: TRBV28; J gene: TRBJ2-1; CDR3 protein: CASSFGGRDTYNEQFF
V gene: TRBV6-7; J gene: TRBJ2-2; CDR3 protein: CASSIAGGVGELFF
V gene: TRBV7-9; J gene: TRBJ2-7; CDR3 protein: CASSLEEGSSYEQYF
V gene: TRBV7-9; J gene: TRBJ1-5; CDR3 protein: CANGTVAYSNQPQHF
V gene: TRBV19; J gene: TRBJ1-5; CDR3 protein: CASMAVQGASSQPQHF
V gene: TRBV10-3; J gene: TRBJ1-5; CDR3 protein: CAISDSGPGQPQHF
V gene: TRBV4-1; J gene: TRBJ2-7; CDR3 protein: CAGSPHRDRGLNEQYF